Sequencing of this TCR beta chain was carried out in a study of beta chain features in type 1 diabetes. Background on the study: Researchers looked at roughly 110 million sorted cells across all samples.

Study observations and caveats: Among type 1 diabetes patients, VDJ junctions had fewer insertions and more deletions. When Type 1 diabetes patients were examined, their TCRB CDR3s proved moderately but significantly shorter in all four CD4+ subsets.

The V end was cut by 4 bases, the J end by 15 bases, with 12 bases between. Germline values: CDR1 MNHNY, CDR2 SVGAGI (reference sequence). The CDR3 covers 11 residues. As every portion of the isolated RNA was reverse transcribed, the sequencing read expressed TCRB transcripts. Regulatory, naive and central memory T cell samples averaged approximately 3.8 million reads. Measured with immunoSEQ multiplex PCR; TCRdb has only the in-frame clones, and not every one. The sample holds 630,000 or so clones, about 14% seen once. Worth noting for this clone: Its cognate antigen is unknown.

Researchers reported sorting CD4+ naive, central memory, regulatory and stem cell-like memory cells via CD45RO/CCR7/CD25/CD127/CD95/CD27. V usage is TRBV6-6 and J usage is TRBJ1-4; a weak D match, TRBD1 (6 bases). Sequencing was done on a sample of naive CD4+ T cells from blood. The sequence was collected from a man aged 18 to 30 with type 1 diabetes. CDR3 sequence reads: CASSLKRGMFF. The CDR3 DNA is TGTGCCAGCAGTTTGAAAAGGGGGATGTTTTTT.